What follows are 5 T cell receptor beta chains derived from one specimen sequenced in a study of blood T cell repertoires in COVID-19. Sequenced by immunoSEQ multiplex PCR; TCRdb stores in-frame clones only, minus some. In the table there are approximately 130,000 clones, 77% of which are singletons. The sequenced sample consisted of peripheral blood. These receptors all stem from an elderly man with acute or convalescent COVID-19.

The chain has TRBV27 and TRBJ2-2; tentative D call: TRBD2 (7 bases). CDR1 and CDR2 (germline): MNHEY, SMNVEV (reference sequence). Trimming pared 5 bases from V and 3 bases from J, leaving 25 bases between. The length of the CDR3 is 19 residues. CDR3: CASSLSPWAGAPDTGELFF. The CDR3 DNA is TGTGCCAGCAGTCTCTCCCCGTGGGCGGGGGCCCCAGACACCGGGGAGCTGTTTTTT.

The chain carries TRBV28 and TRBJ1-1; maybe TRBD1 (5 bases). V was trimmed by 3 bases and J by 4 bases, leaving 15 bases between them. The CDR3 runs to 15 residues. CDR1 is MDHEN, CDR2 SYDVKM, per germline. CDR3 DNA: TGTGCCAGCAGTTTGTGGGGGGACGGTCCCACTGAAGCTTTCTTT. It yields the protein CASSLWGDGPTEAFF.

The chain couples TRBV12-5 to TRBJ2-3, with 8 bases that match TRBD1. V lost 8 bases and J lost 14; bases outside the gene matches: 9. The CDR3 consists of 11 residues. Germline values: CDR1 LGHNT, CDR2 FRNRAP. CDR3 coding DNA: TGTGCTAGTAGTCAGGACAGGGTGGGGTATTTT. Encoded protein: CASSQDRVGYF.

The chain joins TRBV12-3 or TRBV12-4 to TRBJ1-1; D is perhaps TRBD1 (5 bases). Trimming stripped 6 bases from V and 3 bases from J, with 11 bases between. CDR3 length: 13 residues. This CDR3 reads CASRRTGDTEAFF. CDR3 DNA sequence: TGTGCCAGCAGGCGAACGGGGGACACTGAAGCTTTCTTT.

The table lists this clone with a count of one. CDR3 nucleotide sequence: TGTGCCAGCTCAAGTCTAGGGGACTACGGAAACACCATATATTTT. This encodes CASSSLGDYGNTIYF. The chain employs TRBV18 and TRBJ1-3, with D tentatively TRBD1 (5 bases). The CDR3 is 15 residues long. Deletions cut 5 bases from V and 4 bases from J, with 15 bases between. Germline loops: CDR1 KGHSH, CDR2 LQKENI. The full variable domain, in which reference TRBV18 and TRBJ1-3 provide the parts outside the CDR3, is NAGVMQNPRHLVRRRGQEARLRCSPMKGHSHVYWYRQLPEEGLKFMVYLQKENIIDESGMPKERFSAEFPKEGPSILRIQQVVRGDSAAYFCASSSLGDYGNTIYFGEGSWLTVV.